A single sample is the source of the 21 T cell receptor beta chains below, sequenced in a study of T cells in women clearing cervical HPV infection. The assay was immunoSEQ multiplex PCR, and TCRdb's table has in-frame clones only and misses some. Its table lists about 39,000 clones. Input material: blood buffy coat. The receptors here all came from a woman aged 18 to 75 with a cervical HPV16 infection that either progressed to CIN3+ or cleared (not recorded which).

For this clone: The read ends 3 residues early relative to the CDR3; the germline J gene fills the gap. This chain connects TRBV20-1 to TRBJ2-5; 7 bases map to TRBD2. Trimming took 3 bases from V and 5 from J; bases not matched to a gene: 6. Germline CDR1 DFQATT, CDR2 SNEGSKA (reference sequence). This CDR3 has 13 amino acids. CDR3 loop: CSARSTSRETQYF. The part of the CDR3 DNA that was read is TGCAGTGCTAGGTCGACTAGCAGGGAGACC.

As regards this clone: The CDR3 extends 3 residues past the end of the read, so its final part is completed from the germline J gene. The chain uses TRBV11-2 and TRBJ1-1; possibly TRBD1 for D (6 bases). The germline gives CDR1 SGHAT, CDR2 FQNNGV. The CDR3 is 14 residues long. Trimming left V 1 base short and J 2 bases short, with 8 bases between. The CDR3: CASSLGTENTEAFF. The part of the CDR3 DNA that was read is TGTGCCAGCAGCTTAGGGACAGAAAACACTGAA.

In the case of this clone: Read data end 3 residues before the CDR3 end; the end is taken from the germline J gene. V is TRBV5-1 and J is TRBJ2-1; 10 nucleotides align to TRBD2. The V gene end was trimmed by 4 bases and the J gene end by 6 bases; junction bases not matched to a gene: 10. The germline CDR1 and CDR2 sequences are SGHRS and YFSETQ. This CDR3 region has 16 residues. CDR3 DNA (partial): TGCGCCAGCAGCCCGACAGTAGCGGGGGGTAGCAATGAG. This encodes CASSPTVAGGSNE. In full, the CDR3 reads CASSPTVAGGSNEQFF. Supplemented by reference TRBV5-1 and TRBJ2-1, the full variable domain reads KAGVTQTPRYLIKTRGQQVTLSCSPISGHRSVSWYQQTPGQGLQFLFEYFSETQRNKGNFPGRFSGRQFSNSRSEMNVSTLELGDSALYLCASSPTVAGGSNEQFFGPGTRLTVL.

For this clone: The read gets to within 3 residues of the CDR3 end, and the germline J gene fills in the rest. This chain connects TRBV14 to TRBJ1-3; 9 bases are shared with TRBD1. Germline V gives CDR1 SGHDN, CDR2 FVKESK. The CDR3 has 15 amino acids. Trimming removed 4 bases from V and 4 bases from J; junction bases left unmatched: 5. CDR3 DNA, as far as it was read: TGTGCCAGCAGCCCTCGGGACAGGGTCGGAAACACC. It is translated as CASSPRDRVGNT. The complete CDR3 sequence is CASSPRDRVGNTIYF.

On this clone: Read coverage stops 3 residues before the CDR3 terminus; the germline J gene supplies the remainder. The chain uses TRBV20-1 and TRBJ1-1, with a possible D match to TRBD1 (6 bases). This CDR3 has 15 amino acids. Per the germline V gene, CDR1 is DFQATT and CDR2 is SNEGSKA (reference sequence). Trimming shortened V by 4 bases and J by 0 bases, and 15 bases separated the two germline ends. CDR3 amino acids: CSATLPGQLNTEAFF. Incomplete CDR3 DNA: TGCAGTGCTACGCTACCCGGACAGTTGAACACTGAA.

Concerning this clone: The CDR3 end lies 3 residues beyond the end of the read and is filled in from the germline J gene. The genes are TRBV7-6 and TRBJ1-2; 10 positions agree with TRBD1. The ends lost 5 bases at V and 3 bases at J; junction bases unmatched: 9. CDR1 is SGHVS and CDR2 is FNYEAQ in the germline V gene. The CDR3 is 16 residues long. CDR3 sequence: CASSPSRTGGDYGYTF. The DNA read from the CDR3 is TGTGCCAGCAGCCCATCACGGACAGGGGGGGACTATGGC. The complete variable domain, with remaining parts taken from reference TRBV7-6 and TRBJ1-2, reads GAGVSQSPRYKVTKRGQDVALRCDPISGHVSLYWYRQALGQGPEFLTYFNYEAQQDKSGLPNDRFSAERPEGSISTLTIQRTEQRDSAMYRCASSPSRTGGDYGYTFGSGTRLTVV.

Worth noting for this clone: The read gets to within 3 residues of the CDR3 end, and the germline J gene fills in the rest. The rearrangement uses TRBV20-1 and TRBJ2-1; 10 bases are a match to TRBD1. The CDR3 has 15 residues. J was trimmed by 2 bases and V by 6 bases; bases with no gene match: 7. CDR1 and CDR2 (germline): DFQATT, SNEGSKA (reference sequence). The CDR3 is CSADGQGGTYNEQFF. The CDR3 DNA, read in part, is TGCAGTGCGGATGGACAGGGGGGAACCTACAATGAG.

As for this clone: Coverage ceases 3 residues before the CDR3 finishes, and the germline J gene fills in the end. The chain carries TRBV5-1 and TRBJ2-7, with D possibly matching TRBD1 (5 bases). Deletions cut 2 bases from V and 0 bases from J, with 9 bases between. The CDR3 has 14 amino acids. The germline V gene encodes CDR1 SGHRS and CDR2 YFSETQ. CDR3 loop: CASSLQASSYEQYF. CDR3 bases read: TGCGCCAGCAGCTTACAGGCGAGCTCCTACGAG.

In regard to this clone: From the germline J gene comes the end of the CDR3, since the read stops 3 residues before it. The J gene is TRBJ1-5, the V gene TRBV2; no clear D. Germline CDR1 reads SNHLY; CDR2 reads FYNNEI. The CDR3 spans 18 residues. The ends were cut back, 3 bases at V and 4 bases at J, with 22 bases in the middle. CDR3 DNA, as far as it was read: TGTGCCAGCAGTGATATCCGAAAAAGGGCGGACTTAAATCAGCCC. It specifies CASSDIRKRADLNQP. The whole CDR3 protein is CASSDIRKRADLNQPQHF.

Comment on this clone: The CDR3 extends 3 residues past the end of the read, so its final part is completed from the germline J gene. The J gene is TRBJ2-5, the V gene TRBV19; a possible D gene is TRBD2 (6 bases). The CDR3 has 15 residues. CDR1 and CDR2 (germline): LNHDA, SQIVND (reference sequence). V gave up 8 bases and J gave up 3 bases, with 19 bases separating them. CDR3: CASSTTGGNKETQYF. CDR3 DNA, as far as it was read: TGTGCCAGTTCGACCACCGGGGGAAATAAAGAGACC.

The CDR3 reads CASSPSGQAIYEQYF. Partial CDR3 DNA: TGTGCCAGCAGCCCCTCGGGACAGGCGATCTACGAG. The chain links TRBV5-8 to TRBJ2-7, with 8 bases matching TRBD1. The read terminates 3 residues ahead of where the CDR3 ends, so the germline J gene completes it. The CDR3 is made up of 15 amino acids. Per the germline V gene, CDR1 is SGHTS and CDR2 is YDEGEE. V trimming: 4 bases; J trimming: 3 bases; junction bases outside the gene matches: 9.

As concerns this clone: The CDR3 end is not reached by the read, which stops 3 residues before it; the germline J gene fills it in. The rearrangement uses TRBV29-1 and TRBJ2-5, with TRBD1 identical over 9 bases. After removal of 1 base from V and 4 bases from J, the junction contained 4 bases not matched to a gene. Germline loops: CDR1 SQVTM, CDR2 ANQGSEA. The CDR3 runs 14 residues. Partial CDR3 DNA: TGCAGCGTTGAAGGGGACAGGGAACCAGAGACC. It yields the protein CSVEGDREPET. In full, the CDR3 reads CSVEGDREPETQYF.

Details on this clone: The read is 3 residues too short to cover the CDR3 end, so that end is filled in from the germline J gene. The rearrangement joins TRBV20-1 to TRBJ1-3; TRBD1 matches 8 bases. The CDR3 runs 12 residues. With V trimmed by 7 bases and J by 2 bases, 1 base remained unmatched. CDR1 DFQATT and CDR2 SNEGSKA come from the germline V gene (reference sequence). The sequenced CDR3 bases are TGCAGTGTACAGGGGGCTGGAAACACC. It codes for CSVQGAGNT. The CDR3 in its entirety is CSVQGAGNTIYF.

Notes on this clone: The read ends 3 residues shy of where the CDR3 ends; the end is completed using the germline J gene. This rearrangement joins TRBV5-4 to TRBJ2-3, with TRBD2 matching 12 bases. Germline CDR1 and CDR2: SGHNT and YYREEE (reference sequence). V was clipped by 5 bases and J by 6 bases; unmatched bases: 7. The CDR3 runs 15 residues. This CDR3 is CASSPSGGEADTQYF. The CDR3 DNA, read in part, is TGTGCCAGCAGTCCTAGCGGGGGGGAGGCGGATACG.

Concerning this clone: With the read ending 3 residues before the CDR3 end, the germline J gene is used to fill in that end. V is TRBV7-3 and J is TRBJ2-1; tentatively, D is TRBD2 (6 bases). The CDR3 is 14 residues long. Looked up from germline, CDR1 is SGHTA and CDR2 is FQGTGA. V lost 2 bases and J lost 5, with 10 bases in between. The part of the CDR3 DNA that was read is TGTGCCAGCAGCTTAGCGGGGCCCCACAATGAG. Translation: CASSLAGPHNE. The entire CDR3 protein reads CASSLAGPHNEQFF.

Points on this clone: Read coverage stops 3 residues before the CDR3 terminus; the germline J gene supplies the remainder. The J gene is TRBJ2-7, the V gene TRBV29-1, with D perhaps TRBD2 (6 bases). Deletions cut 0 bases from V and 3 bases from J, with 18 bases between. The CDR3 extends over 16 amino acids. CDR1 and CDR2 from the germline V gene are SQVTM and ANQGSEA. CDR3 DNA, as far as it was read: TGCAGCGTTGAAGATGATGGGACTCGAGGGGTCTACGAG. Its protein product is CSVEDDGTRGVYE. The CDR3 in its entirety is CSVEDDGTRGVYEQYF.

A remark on this clone: The CDR3 is cut off 3 residues early in the read; its end comes from the germline J gene. The chain is built from TRBV5-1 and TRBJ2-7; 9 nucleotides match TRBD1. With 5 bases clipped from V and 3 bases from J, the junction kept 12 bases outside the gene matches. The CDR3 contains 16 residues. CDR1 and CDR2 (germline): SGHRS, YFSETQ. The part of the CDR3 DNA that was read is TGCGCCAGCAGACGTGGGCTGGACAGGGGACTCTACGAG. Amino acids: CASRRGLDRGLYE. The full CDR3 reads CASRRGLDRGLYEQYF.

The sequenced CDR3 bases are TGTGCCAGTAGTATGGTGAGGCAGCCC. Its protein product is CASSMVRQP. The complete CDR3 reads CASSMVRQPQHF. The rearrangement links TRBV19 to TRBJ1-5; no clear D gene. The read ends 3 residues early relative to the CDR3; the germline J gene fills the gap. Germline-derived CDR1 and CDR2 are LNHDA and SQIVND (reference sequence). This CDR3 contains 12 residues. V gave up 3 bases and J gave up 7 bases, with 7 bases separating them.

Concerning this clone: The observed sequence ends 3 residues before the CDR3 terminus, with the missing tail filled in from the germline J gene. The V gene is TRBV18, the J gene TRBJ1-5; 10 bases are shared with TRBD1. The V gene's germline CDR1 is KGHSH and CDR2 LQKENI. This CDR3 is 15 amino acids long. V dropped 6 bases and J dropped 6; count of bases not matched to a gene: 8. The CDR3 protein is CASSPGTGVGQPQHF. The CDR3 bases that were read are TGTGCCAGCTCTCCCGGGACAGGGGTGGGTCAGCCC.

In regard to this clone: The DNA ends 3 residues before the CDR3 does, and the rest of the CDR3 is filled in from the germline J gene. The chain carries TRBV19 and TRBJ1-4; D is undetermined. The CDR3 runs 13 residues. V was clipped by 10 bases and J by 9 bases, with 18 bases between them. From germline, CDR1 is LNHDA and CDR2 SQIVND (reference sequence). The sequenced part of the CDR3 DNA is TGTGCCACTTACAGACCGATAACGCAAAAA. Amino acid sequence: CATYRPITQK. The CDR3 reads in full as CATYRPITQKLFF. Drawing the rest from reference TRBV19 and TRBJ1-4, the complete variable domain is DGGITQSPKYLFRKEGQNVTLSCEQNLNHDAMYWYRQDPGQGLRLIYYSQIVNDFQKGDIAEGYSVSREKKESFPLTVTSAQKNPTAFYLCATYRPITQKLFFGSGTQLSVL.

Remarks on this clone: The CDR3 goes on 3 residues after the read ends, and that part is filled in from the germline J gene. The chain links TRBV20-1 to TRBJ2-1, with 7 positions matching TRBD2. The CDR3 consists of 15 residues. CDR1 and CDR2 from the germline V gene are DFQATT and SNEGSKA (reference sequence). The V and J ends lost 2 bases and 3 bases, in that order; junction bases with no gene match: 7. CDR3 DNA (partial): TGCAGTGCTAGAATTTCTAGCGGTGTCTACAATGAG. This gives the protein CSARISSGVYNE. The CDR3 in its entirety is CSARISSGVYNEQFF.